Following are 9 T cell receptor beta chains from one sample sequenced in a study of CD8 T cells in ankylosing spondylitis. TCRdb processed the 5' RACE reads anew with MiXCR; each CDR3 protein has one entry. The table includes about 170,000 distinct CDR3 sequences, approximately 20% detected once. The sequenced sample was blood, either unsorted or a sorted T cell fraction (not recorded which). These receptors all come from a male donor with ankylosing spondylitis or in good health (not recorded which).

The CDR3 here is CASLYFGELFF. The CDR3 DNA is TGTGCCAGTCTTTACTTCGGGGAGCTGTTTTTT. This chain joins TRBV7-3 and TRBJ2-2; D unclear. Trimming removed 9 bases at V and 7 bases at J, with 9 bases between. The CDR3 is made up of 11 amino acids. CDR1 is SGHTA, CDR2 FQGTGA, per germline. Full variable domain (rest looked up from reference TRBV7-3 and TRBJ2-2): GAGVSQTPSNKVTEKGKYVELRCDPISGHTALYWYRQSLGQGPEFLIYFQGTGAADDSGLPNDRFFAVRPEGSVSTLKIQRTERGDSAVYLCASLYFGELFFGEGSRLTVL.

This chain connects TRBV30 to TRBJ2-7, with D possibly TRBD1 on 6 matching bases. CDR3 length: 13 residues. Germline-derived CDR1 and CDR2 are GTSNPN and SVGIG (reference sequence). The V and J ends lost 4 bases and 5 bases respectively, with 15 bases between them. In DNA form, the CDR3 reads TGTGCCTGGAATACAGGGTTAAGGGACGAGCAGTACTTC. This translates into CAWNTGLRDEQYF.

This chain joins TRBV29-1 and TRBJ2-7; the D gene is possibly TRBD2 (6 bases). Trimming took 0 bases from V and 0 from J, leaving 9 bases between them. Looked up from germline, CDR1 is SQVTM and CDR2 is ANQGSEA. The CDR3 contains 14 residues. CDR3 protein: CSVEEEGNSYEQYF. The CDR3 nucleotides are TGCAGCGTTGAAGAGGAGGGCAACTCCTACGAGCAGTACTTC.

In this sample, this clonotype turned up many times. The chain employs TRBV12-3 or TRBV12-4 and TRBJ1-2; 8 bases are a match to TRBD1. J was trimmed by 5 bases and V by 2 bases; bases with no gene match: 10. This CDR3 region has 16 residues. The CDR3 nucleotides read TGTGCCAGCAGTTTAATAGTCGCAGGGGGCGTTTATGGCTACACCTTC. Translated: CASSLIVAGGVYGYTF.

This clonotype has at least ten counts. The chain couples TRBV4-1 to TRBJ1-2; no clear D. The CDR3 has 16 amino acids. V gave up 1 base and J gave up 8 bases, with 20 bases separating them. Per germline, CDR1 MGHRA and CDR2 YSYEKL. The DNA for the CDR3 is TGCGCCAGCAGCCAAGTTGGGATGGGATCGTCAAAGGGCTACACCTTC. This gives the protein CASSQVGMGSSKGYTF.

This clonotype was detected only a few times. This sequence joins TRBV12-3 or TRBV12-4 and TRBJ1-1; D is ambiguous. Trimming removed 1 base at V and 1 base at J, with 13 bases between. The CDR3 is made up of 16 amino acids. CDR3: CASSLGTAARNTEAFF. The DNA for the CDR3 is TGTGCCAGCAGTTTAGGTACGGCGGCGAGGAACACTGAAGCTTTCTTT.

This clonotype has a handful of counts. CDR3 sequence reads: CASSFRDRDHEQYF. The CDR3 DNA follows: TGTGCCAGCAGCTTCCGGGACAGGGACCACGAGCAGTACTTC. The chain recombines TRBV13 with TRBJ2-7, with 9 bases that match TRBD1. The junction had 5 bases not matched to a gene; V was cut back by 3 bases and J by 5 bases. Germline CDR1 reads PRHDT; CDR2 reads FYEKMQ (reference sequence). This CDR3 spans 14 amino acids.

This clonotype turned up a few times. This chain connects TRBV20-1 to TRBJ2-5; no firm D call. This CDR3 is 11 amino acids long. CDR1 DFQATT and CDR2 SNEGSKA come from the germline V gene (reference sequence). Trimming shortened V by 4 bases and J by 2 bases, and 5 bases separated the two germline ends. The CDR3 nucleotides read TGCAGTGCTATTTTACAAGAGACCCAGTACTTC. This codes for CSAILQETQYF.

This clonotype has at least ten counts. For the CDR3, the DNA is TGCAGTGCTAGAGATTTGGCTAGCTCGCGGTGGGGGACCGGGGAGCTGTTTTTT. It encodes CSARDLASSRWGTGELFF. The chain has TRBV20-1 and TRBJ2-2, with D perhaps being TRBD1 or TRBD2 (5 bases each). The ends were cut back, 0 bases at V and 5 bases at J, with 22 bases in the middle. Germline lookup yields CDR1 DFQATT and CDR2 SNEGSKA (reference sequence). The CDR3 totals 18 residues.